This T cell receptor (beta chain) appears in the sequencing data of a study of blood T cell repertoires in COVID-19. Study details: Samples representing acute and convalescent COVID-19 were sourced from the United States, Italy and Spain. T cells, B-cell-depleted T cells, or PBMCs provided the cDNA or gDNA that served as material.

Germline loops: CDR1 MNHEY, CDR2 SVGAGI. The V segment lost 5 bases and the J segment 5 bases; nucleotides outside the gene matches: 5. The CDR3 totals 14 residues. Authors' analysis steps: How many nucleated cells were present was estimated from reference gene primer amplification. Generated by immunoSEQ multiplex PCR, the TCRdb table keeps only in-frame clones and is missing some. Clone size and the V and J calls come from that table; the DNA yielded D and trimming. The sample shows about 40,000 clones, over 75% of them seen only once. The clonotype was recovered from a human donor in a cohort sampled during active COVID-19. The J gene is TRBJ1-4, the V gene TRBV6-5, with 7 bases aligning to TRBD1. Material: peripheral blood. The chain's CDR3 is CASSQTGKNEKLFF. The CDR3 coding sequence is TGTGCCAGCAGTCAGACAGGGAAAAATGAAAAACTGTTTTTT.